The 24 T cell receptor beta chains below come from one sample, sequenced in a study of blood T cell repertoires in COVID-19. TCRdb's copy holds only in-frame clones and misses some; the assay was immunoSEQ multiplex PCR. Seen here are about 100,000 clones, about nine tenths observed once, and the top ten hold around 15%. Material: peripheral blood. These receptors originate from a man aged 50 to 60 with acute or convalescent COVID-19.

The V gene is TRBV27, the J gene TRBJ1-5; TRBD1 is a possible D gene (5 bases). The germline V gene encodes CDR1 MNHEY and CDR2 SMNVEV (reference sequence). V was shortened by 5 bases and J by 3 bases, with 11 bases between the two germline ends. The CDR3 is made up of 14 amino acids. CDR3 amino acids: CASSGGWDNQPQHF. CDR3 nucleotides: TGTGCCAGCAGTGGGGGGTGGGACAATCAGCCCCAGCATTTT.

With respect to this clone: Different DNA sequences within this sample yield the same CDR3. The chain joins TRBV28 to TRBJ1-2, with 8 bases lining up with TRBD1. The V and J ends lost 3 bases and 0 bases, in that order; junction bases with no gene match: 0. The germline CDR1 and CDR2 sequences are MDHEN and SYDVKM. CDR3 length equals 14 residues. CDR3 sequence reads: CASSLGQANYGYTF. The CDR3 nucleotides are TGTGCCAGCAGTTTGGGACAGGCTAACTATGGCTACACCTTC.

The chain recombines TRBV2 with TRBJ2-3; the match to TRBD2 covers 12 bases. Trimming removed 6 bases from V and 1 base from J; junction bases left unmatched: 2. Germline V lookup: CDR1 SNHLY, CDR2 FYNNEI. The CDR3 is 15 residues long. The CDR3 loop is CASRGLAGRTDTQYF. CDR3 bases: TGTGCCAGCAGGGGACTAGCGGGCCGCACAGATACGCAGTATTTT.

The V call is TRBV5-1, the J call TRBJ1-2; TRBD1 is a possible D gene (5 bases). CDR1 SGHRS and CDR2 YFSETQ come from the germline V gene. Trimming pared 0 bases from V and 5 bases from J, leaving 20 bases between. This CDR3 contains 17 residues. In DNA, the CDR3 is TGCGCCAGCAGCTTGGTCCTCTCCCGACAGCCCTTTTATGGCTACACCTTC. Translated: CASSLVLSRQPFYGYTF.

Comments on this clone: Other DNA sequences within the sample encode an identical CDR3. The rearrangement uses TRBV28 and TRBJ1-2; D is possibly TRBD1 (5 bases). The CDR3 length is 12 residues. The germline CDR1 and CDR2 sequences are MDHEN and SYDVKM. The ends were cut back, 3 bases at V and 6 bases at J, with 8 bases in the middle. In DNA, the CDR3 is TGTGCCAGCAGTTTTGGGGGGGATGGCTACACCTTC. This encodes CASSFGGDGYTF.

J is TRBJ2-7 and V is TRBV5-4; 8 nucleotides agree with TRBD1. The ends lost 4 bases at V and 3 bases at J; junction bases unmatched: 9. The CDR3 length is 15 residues. Germline CDR1 reads SGHNT; CDR2 reads YYREEE (reference sequence). CDR3 loop: CASSLDRARVYEQYF. As DNA, the CDR3 is TGTGCCAGCAGCCTGGACAGGGCGAGAGTCTACGAGCAGTACTTC.

The V and J genes are TRBV11-2 and TRBJ2-3; 8 bases match TRBD2. Germline V gives CDR1 SGHAT, CDR2 FQNNGV. The V gene end was trimmed by 8 bases and the J gene end by 3 bases; junction bases not matched to a gene: 10. The CDR3 is made up of 15 amino acids. The CDR3 reads CASETAGGRTDTQYF. CDR3 DNA: TGTGCCAGCGAAACGGCGGGAGGTCGAACAGATACGCAGTATTTT.

V usage is TRBV7-9 and J usage is TRBJ2-3; the match to TRBD2 covers 13 bases. Germline loops: CDR1 SEHNR, CDR2 FQNEAQ (reference sequence). Unmatched junction bases numbered 9, after V lost 5 bases and J lost 4 bases. The CDR3 has 17 amino acids. The CDR3 loop reads CASSTTSGRASADTQYF. As DNA, the CDR3 is TGTGCCAGCAGCACCACTAGCGGGAGGGCCAGCGCAGATACGCAGTATTTT. Together with reference TRBV7-9 and TRBJ2-3, the CDR3 gives the full variable domain: DTGVSQNPRHKITKRGQNVTFRCDPISEHNRLYWYRQTLGQGPEFLTYFQNEAQLEKSRLLSDRFSAERPKGSFSTLEIQRTEQGDSAMYLCASSTTSGRASADTQYFGPGTRLTVL.

J is TRBJ2-4 and V is TRBV19, with 13 positions matching TRBD2. J gave up 8 bases and V 0 bases, and 1 base lay outside the gene matches. CDR3 length: 15 amino acids. CDR1 and CDR2 from the germline V gene are LNHDA and SQIVND (reference sequence). The CDR3 DNA reads TGTGCCAGTAGTATAGAAGGGACTAGCGGGGACATTCAGTACTTC. Its protein is CASSIEGTSGDIQYF. The full variable domain, completed using reference TRBV19 and TRBJ2-4, is DGGITQSPKYLFRKEGQNVTLSCEQNLNHDAMYWYRQDPGQGLRLIYYSQIVNDFQKGDIAEGYSVSREKKESFPLTVTSAQKNPTAFYLCASSIEGTSGDIQYFGAGTRLSVL.

V gene TRBV21-1 combines with J gene TRBJ2-2; the table's D call, TRBD1, was not checked against the DNA. TRBV21-1 is shown as a pseudogene. The CDR3 is 18 amino acids. CDR3 region: CASSKRDRQQANTGELFF. The CDR3 nucleotides are TGTGCCAGCAGCAAAAGGGACAGACAACAGGCCAACACCGGGGAGCTGTTTTTT.

The rearrangement uses TRBV7-2 and TRBJ2-7; D call uncertain. V was pared by 3 bases and J by 4 bases, with 7 bases between. Germline loops: CDR1 SGHTA, CDR2 FQGNSA. This CDR3 has 12 residues. The CDR3 coding sequence is TGTGCCAGCAGCTTCATAACTTACGAGCAGTACTTC. It is translated as CASSFITYEQYF.

This clone was counted between two and nine times. The V and J genes are TRBV5-1 and TRBJ2-2, with 12 bases identical to TRBD2. The CDR3 loop spans 16 amino acids. Per germline, CDR1 SGHRS and CDR2 YFSETQ. V was pared by 5 bases and J by 6 bases, with 8 bases of the junction left unmatched. The chain's CDR3 is CASSRLAGGHAGELFF. The DNA of the CDR3 is TGCGCCAGCAGTAGGCTAGCGGGAGGGCATGCCGGGGAGCTGTTTTTT.

The CDR3 bases are TGTGCCAGAAAAGGGACAGCTGGAAACACCATATATTTT. Translated, it gives CARKGTAGNTIYF. The genes are TRBV11-2 and TRBJ1-3; TRBD1 matches at 7 bases. This CDR3 comprises 13 residues. Germline CDR1 reads SGHAT; CDR2 reads FQNNGV. Trimming cost V 9 bases and J 2 bases; bases outside gene matches: 4. The variable domain in full, with the rest retrieved from reference TRBV11-2 and TRBJ1-3, is EAGVAQSPRYKIIEKRQSVAFWCNPISGHATLYWYQQILGQGPKLLIQFQNNGVVDDSQLPKDRFSAERLKGVDSTLKIQPAKLEDSAVYLCARKGTAGNTIYFGEGSWLTVV.

This clone has a single count. This chain joins TRBV13 and TRBJ1-2; 8 bases line up with TRBD1. The CDR3 is 15 residues long. Germline V gene sequence: CDR1 PRHDT, CDR2 FYEKMQ (reference sequence). Trimming at V came to 5 bases and at J to 2 bases, leaving 7 bases not matched to a gene. The CDR3 protein is CASSTRTGKNYGYTF. The CDR3 DNA is TGTGCCAGCAGCACAAGGACAGGGAAAAACTATGGCTACACCTTC.

The chain employs TRBV5-1 and TRBJ1-5, with 11 bases aligning to TRBD1. CDR3 length: 15 amino acids. Germline loops: CDR1 SGHRS, CDR2 YFSETQ. Losses at the gene ends were 3 bases for V and 2 bases for J; bases not matched to a gene: 1. Written as DNA, the CDR3 is TGCGCCAGCAGCTCGGGACAGGGGGGCAATCAGCCCCAGCATTTT. Translated: CASSSGQGGNQPQHF.

The chain uses TRBV19 and TRBJ1-5; TRBD1 might be the D (5 bases). The V and J ends lost 4 bases and 0 bases respectively, with 13 bases between them. This CDR3 is built from 16 residues. From germline, CDR1 is LNHDA and CDR2 SQIVND (reference sequence). Here the CDR3 DNA reads TGTGCCAGTAGTACCCCTCGACAGTTTAGCAATCAGCCCCAGCATTTT. Residues: CASSTPRQFSNQPQHF.

The chain employs TRBV6-1 and TRBJ2-5, with a possible D match to TRBD2 (7 bases). Trimming took off 2 bases at V and 5 bases at J, with 21 bases between the two ends. CDR1 and CDR2 (germline): MNHNS, SASEGT. The CDR3 runs to 17 residues. CDR3 nucleotides: TGTGCCAGCAGTGAAAGGACGGGGGGCTCTCTAATGGAGACCCAGTACTTC. Protein sequence: CASSERTGGSLMETQYF.

This chain uses TRBV19 with TRBJ2-1; 10 bases match TRBD2. The CDR3 is made up of 18 amino acids. The trim removed 2 bases at V and 2 bases at J, leaving 9 bases unmatched. Germline CDR1 reads LNHDA; CDR2 reads SQIVND (reference sequence). The chain's CDR3 is CASSIRLAGVSTYNEQFF. The CDR3 DNA is TGTGCCAGTAGTATAAGGCTAGCGGGAGTTAGCACCTACAATGAGCAGTTCTTC.

This clone turned up a few times. The chain combines TRBV5-1 with TRBJ2-2, with 11 nucleotides matching TRBD2. The CDR3 sequence is 16 residues long. V gave up 6 bases and J gave up 2 bases; unmatched junction bases: 6. Germline CDR1 is SGHRS and CDR2 is YFSETQ. The CDR3 region has the DNA TGCGCCAGCAACGATGGGACTAGCGGAAACACCGGGGAGCTGTTTTTT. Translation: CASNDGTSGNTGELFF.

CDR3 DNA: TGCAGCGTTGTCTTTGCTGACAGGGGCGGTCACGAGCAGTACTTC. Protein sequence: CSVVFADRGGHEQYF. The V gene is TRBV29-1, the J gene TRBJ2-7; 8 positions match TRBD1. This CDR3 comprises 15 residues. Per germline, CDR1 SQVTM and CDR2 ANQGSEA. V shed 4 bases, J shed 5 bases, and the junction held 13 bases outside the gene matches.

This clone was observed once. V is TRBV24-1 and J is TRBJ2-7, with D possibly matching TRBD2 (6 bases). The V and J ends lost 6 bases and 0 bases respectively, with 8 bases between them. CDR3 length equals 13 residues. The germline V gene encodes CDR1 KGHDR and CDR2 SFDVKD. The CDR3 region has the DNA TGTGCCACCAGTATCGGGGGCTCCTACGAGCAGTACTTC. Its protein product is CATSIGGSYEQYF.

The gene calls are TRBV6-5 and TRBJ2-2; tentatively, D is TRBD1 (6 bases). The germline V gene has CDR1 MNHEY and CDR2 SVGAGI. Trimming removed 5 bases from V and 1 base from J, with 11 bases in between. The length of the CDR3 is 15 residues. The CDR3 nucleotides are TGTGCCAGCAGTCTCATAGGGGGGAACACCGGGGAGCTGTTTTTT. Its protein product is CASSLIGGNTGELFF.

This clone has just a few counts. The DNA for the CDR3 is TGCGCCAGCAGCCCCTGGGAGGGACAGGGGAACGAGCAGTACTTC. It translates to CASSPWEGQGNEQYF. The chain combines TRBV5-1 with TRBJ2-7; 10 positions match TRBD1. Germline-derived CDR1 and CDR2 are SGHRS and YFSETQ. V trimming: 4 bases; J trimming: 5 bases; junction bases outside the gene matches: 9. This CDR3 is built from 15 residues.

The chain couples TRBV5-1 to TRBJ2-7, with D tentatively TRBD2 (5 bases). Trimming took off 1 base at V and 1 base at J, with 9 bases between the two ends. This CDR3 has 14 residues. CDR1 and CDR2 from the germline V gene are SGHRS and YFSETQ. The CDR3 reads CASSLIANSYEQYF. For the CDR3, the DNA is TGCGCCAGCAGCTTGATAGCGAATTCCTACGAGCAGTACTTC.